Listed here are 6 T cell receptor beta chains from one sample, sequenced in a study of OX40 agonist ivuxolimab in advanced cancers. Clones were sequenced by immunoSEQ multiplex PCR, and TCRdb holds only the in-frame ones, with some missing. Of more than 60,000 clones listed, about 80% were seen once; the top ten hold about 4.8%. The material was CD4+ or CD8+ T cells sorted from blood, obtained in a trial of the OX40 agonist ivuxolimab. Receptors were obtained from an adult with an advanced solid tumor such as melanoma, head and neck, liver or kidney cancer.

This clone was seen a handful of times. The gene calls are TRBV5-4 and TRBJ1-1; D not resolved. V lost 0 bases and J 11 bases, leaving 14 bases between the germline ends. The CDR3 runs to 13 residues. Germline V lookup: CDR1 SGHNT, CDR2 YYREEE (reference sequence). CDR3 sequence reads: CASSLDAVTLAFF. Written as DNA, the CDR3 is TGTGCCAGCAGCTTGGACGCAGTGACTTTGGCTTTCTTT.

The V gene is TRBV2, the J gene TRBJ2-5; 9 positions match TRBD2. Trimming at V came to 6 bases and at J to 5 bases, leaving 4 bases not matched to a gene. CDR3 size: 13 residues. Germline CDR1 and CDR2: SNHLY and FYNNEI. CDR3 sequence reads: CASRGTSLETQYF. The CDR3 DNA reads as TGTGCCAGCAGGGGGACTAGCCTTGAGACCCAGTACTTC.

The V gene is TRBV4-3, the J gene TRBJ1-1; D possibly corresponds to TRBD1 (5 bases). Germline V gives CDR1 LGHNA, CDR2 YSLEER. This CDR3 has 17 residues. V was cut by 4 bases and J by 0 bases, with 18 bases left in between. CDR3: CASSRGRGGSMNTEAFF. The CDR3 DNA reads as TGCGCCAGCAGCCGCGGGCGGGGGGGATCTATGAACACTGAAGCTTTCTTT.

The V and J genes are TRBV5-4 and TRBJ2-3; 9 bases match TRBD1. Germline values: CDR1 SGHNT, CDR2 YYREEE (reference sequence). V shed 1 base, J shed 0 bases, and the junction held 3 bases outside the gene matches. The CDR3 runs 16 residues. This chain's CDR3 is CASSLNRGQSTDTQYF. CDR3 DNA: TGTGCCAGCAGCTTGAACAGGGGGCAGAGCACAGATACGCAGTATTTT.

The chain employs TRBV5-1 and TRBJ2-1; D might be TRBD1 or TRBD2, each matching 5 bases. Trimming took 4 bases from V and 8 from J, leaving 13 bases between them. The CDR3 covers 13 residues. Germline V gene sequence: CDR1 SGHRS, CDR2 YFSETQ. The CDR3 DNA is TGCGCCAGCAGCAGAGAGGGGTTGGATGAGCAGTTCTTC. Translation gives CASSREGLDEQFF.

CDR3 sequence reads: CASSWGRGSGYTF. CDR3 coding DNA: TGCGCCAGCAGCTGGGGGCGGGGATCTGGCTACACCTTC. The V gene is TRBV5-1, the J gene TRBJ1-2, with TRBD1 as a possible D gene (6 bases). The CDR3 is 13 amino acids. The V gene lost 3 bases and the J gene lost 7 bases, with 13 bases spanning the gap. Germline V CDR1 and CDR2: SGHRS, YFSETQ.